These 8 T cell receptor beta chains came from one sample sequenced in a study of human T cells and chemical hapten exposure. TCRdb analysed the RACE reads with MiXCR anew, one entry per CDR3 protein. The repertoire holds 180,000 or so distinct CDR3 sequences, with around 13% as singletons. Indicated time point: patch test 1, 2 weeks after DPC sensitization. As to treatment: therapeutic diphenylcyclopropenone sensitization with weekly scalp DPC. The specimen comprised whole blood, sampled in connection with sensitization to the hapten diphenylcyclopropenone (DPC). These receptor sequences come from a woman between 25 and 40 years old with alopecia areata. Some clones in this sample may be carry-over from other donors' samples.

V and J are TRBV29-1 and TRBJ2-7, with 8 bases identical to TRBD1. The V gene's germline CDR1 is SQVTM and CDR2 ANQGSEA. The CDR3 length is 13 residues. J gave up 3 bases and V 7 bases, and 8 bases lay outside the gene matches. The CDR3 DNA follows: TGCAGCGCTACAGGGGGTAGGAACTACGAGCAGTACTTC. It encodes CSATGGRNYEQYF.

V and J are TRBV7-6 and TRBJ1-1; D is uncertain. Trimming removed 5 bases from V and 1 base from J, with 14 bases in between. This CDR3 region has 15 residues. Germline V gene data show CDR1 as SGHVS and CDR2 as FNYEAQ. The CDR3 is CASSPDASANTEAFF. CDR3 DNA sequence: TGTGCCAGCAGCCCCGATGCTTCCGCGAACACTGAAGCTTTCTTT.

This clonotype turned up a few times. The V and J genes are TRBV29-1 and TRBJ2-5; maybe TRBD2 (5 bases). V dropped 4 bases and J dropped 4 bases, with 16 bases sitting between them. Germline lookup yields CDR1 SQVTM and CDR2 ANQGSEA. The CDR3 extends over 14 amino acids. The CDR3 here is CSVVGGSGAETQYF. The CDR3 DNA reads TGCAGCGTTGTAGGAGGATCAGGCGCAGAGACCCAGTACTTC.

This clonotype was picked up a small number of times. This chain links TRBV10-3 with TRBJ2-7; 11 nucleotides agree with TRBD1. The CDR3 extends over 19 amino acids. V shed 4 bases and J 0 bases; nucleotides not matched to a gene: 14. Germline values: CDR1 ENHRY, CDR2 SYGVKD. The CDR3: CAISGRTGGALPRSYEQYF. In DNA, the CDR3 is TGTGCCATCAGTGGGAGGACAGGGGGCGCGTTGCCACGCTCCTACGAGCAGTACTTC.

This clonotype was observed a handful of times. This sequence joins TRBV7-9 and TRBJ1-4, with 8 bases identical to TRBD1. Per the germline V gene, CDR1 is SEHNR and CDR2 is FQNEAQ (reference sequence). With 5 bases clipped from V and 7 bases from J, the junction kept 15 bases outside the gene matches. The CDR3 covers 17 residues. Here the CDR3 DNA reads TGTGCCAGCAGCGAGAGAGATCCGACAGGGGTTACTGAAAAACTGTTTTTT. Protein product: CASSERDPTGVTEKLFF.

The DNA of the CDR3 is TGTGCCAGCAGCCAACCAGGGAGCGAGCAGTACTTC. This gives the protein CASSQPGSEQYF. The chain recombines TRBV7-6 with TRBJ2-7; D is tentatively TRBD1 or TRBD2 (5 bases each). Looked up from germline, CDR1 is SGHVS and CDR2 is FNYEAQ. The V end was cut by 5 bases, the J end by 6 bases, with 11 bases between. The CDR3 is 12 amino acids.

The gene calls are TRBV18 and TRBJ2-3; 13 bases match TRBD2. The CDR3 length is 17 residues. The germline V gene has CDR1 KGHSH and CDR2 LQKENI. Trimming at V came to 3 bases and at J to 3 bases, leaving 6 bases not matched to a gene. CDR3 sequence reads: CASSPSSTSGGTDTQYF. CDR3 bases: TGTGCCAGCTCACCTTCTTCGACTAGCGGGGGGACAGATACGCAGTATTTT.

This chain joins TRBV7-8 and TRBJ1-2; D is ambiguous. The CDR3 contains 15 residues. The V gene lost 1 base and the J gene lost 0 bases, with 9 bases spanning the gap. The germline V gene has CDR1 SGHVS and CDR2 FQNEAQ. The CDR3 here is CASSLGSAPNYGYTF. As DNA, the CDR3 is TGTGCCAGCAGCTTAGGTTCGGCACCTAACTATGGCTACACCTTC.